This is a list of T cell receptor beta chains from one sample in a study of metastatic and nonmetastatic thyroid tumors. TCRdb re-clonotyped the PCR reads via MiXCR. The repertoire consists of 43,000 or so clones, with roughly 4% occurring once and the leading ten covering roughly a tenth. The sample comprised blood. The receptors were gathered from a female donor with papillary thyroid cancer or a benign thyroid nodule (not recorded which). Some clones in this sample may be carry-over from other donors' samples. CDR3s include the opening cysteine and the closing phenylalanine or tryptophan. A D gene is named only where the DNA matches it firmly. The size of a clone is reported for some rows only, either as once, few or many, or as a class for expanded clones.

clone size	J gene	V gene	D gene	CDR3 protein	CDR3 DNA
many	TRBJ2-2	TRBV28	.	CASTGGVAGELFF	TGTGCTAGCACGGGGGGCGTCGCCGGGGAGCTGTTTTTT
many	TRBJ2-5	TRBV4-1	TRBD2	CASSQGPSGGDQETQYF	TGCGCCAGCAGCCAAGGGCCTAGCGGAGGAGATCAAGAGACCCAGTACTTC
few	TRBJ1-6	TRBV6-2/TRBV6-3	.	CASSTGQRYNSPLHF	TGTGCCAGCAGTACCGGACAGCGATATAATTCACCCCTCCACTTT
few	TRBJ2-3	TRBV11-2	TRBD2	CASILLTSGREIPYTQYF	TGTGCCAGCATCTTATTGACTAGCGGGAGGGAGATCCCATATACGCAGTATTTT
.	TRBJ2-3	TRBV24-1	.	CATSDLNSGSGFSTDTQYF	TGTGCCACCAGTGATTTGAACTCTGGCAGCGGGTTTAGCACAGATACGCAGTATTTT
many	TRBJ1-2	TRBV3-1	.	CASSQDPADYGYTF	TGTGCCAGCAGCCAAGATCCGGCGGACTATGGCTACACCTTC
many	TRBJ2-1	TRBV20-1	.	CSANYYNEQFF	TGCAGTGCTAATTACTACAATGAGCAGTTCTTC
many	TRBJ2-3	TRBV3-1	TRBD2	CASSQAGGRALDTQYF	TGTGCCAGCAGCCAAGCCGGCGGGAGGGCCTTGGATACGCAGTATTTT
.	TRBJ2-5	TRBV7-2	TRBD2	CASSLGLLARVLETQYF	TGTGCCAGCAGCTTAGGACTACTAGCGAGAGTGCTTGAGACCCAGTACTTC
many	TRBJ2-7	TRBV20-1	.	CSASTGPYSYEQYF	TGCAGTGCTAGCACCGGGCCCTACTCCTACGAGCAGTACTTC
many	TRBJ1-3	TRBV30	TRBD1	CAWGQGHGGNTIYF	TGTGCCTGGGGACAGGGGCACGGGGGAAACACCATATATTTT